One and the same sample provided the 4 T cell receptor beta chains below, sequenced in a study of STAT5B mutations in CD4+ large granular lymphocyte leukemia. Only in-frame clones appear in the TCRdb table, and some are missing; sequencing was by immunoSEQ multiplex PCR. The sample comprises around 30,000 clones, over 60% of which are singletons, and 2.5% to 3.5% rests with the top ten. The specimen sequenced was CD4+ T cells from blood buffy coats. These TCRs come from a human donor in good health.

This chain uses TRBV5-1 with TRBJ2-3, with 14 nucleotides matching TRBD2. Unmatched junction bases numbered 3, after V lost 1 base and J lost 2 bases. The CDR3 spans 17 residues. Germline V lookup: CDR1 SGHRS, CDR2 YFSETQ. The CDR3 sequence is CASSLRTSGGFTDTQYF. CDR3 sequence (DNA): TGCGCCAGCAGCTTGCGGACTAGCGGGGGGTTCACAGATACGCAGTATTTT.

This chain connects TRBV14 to TRBJ2-3, with TRBD1 matching 11 bases. In germline, CDR1 is SGHDN, CDR2 FVKESK. V gave up 0 bases and J gave up 5 bases; unmatched junction bases: 7. The CDR3 extends over 17 amino acids. CDR3 protein: CASSQDPGQGARDTQYF. Here the CDR3 DNA reads TGTGCCAGCAGCCAAGATCCCGGACAGGGGGCCAGAGATACGCAGTATTTT. The complete variable domain, with remaining parts taken from reference TRBV14 and TRBJ2-3, reads EAGVTQFPSHSVIEKGQTVTLRCDPISGHDNLYWYRRVMGKEIKFLLHFVKESKQDESGMPNNRFLAERTGGTYSTLKVQPAELEDSGVYFCASSQDPGQGARDTQYFGPGTRLTVL.

V is TRBV30 and J is TRBJ1-1; D might be TRBD1 (6 bases). The germline gives CDR1 GTSNPN, CDR2 SVGIG (reference sequence). The length of the CDR3 is 16 residues. V lost 6 bases and J 0 bases, leaving 20 bases between the germline ends. DNA for the CDR3: TGTGCCTGCTCGGGGGGGGCGACCGGGGTGAACACTGAAGCTTTCTTT. Amino acid sequence: CACSGGATGVNTEAFF. Supplemented by reference TRBV30 and TRBJ1-1, the full variable domain reads SQTIHQWPATLVQPVGSPLSLECTVEGTSNPNLYWYRQAAGRGLQLLFYSVGIGQISSEVPQNLSASRPQDRQFILSSKKLLLSDSGFYLCACSGGATGVNTEAFFGQGTRLTVV.

The rearrangement links TRBV7-6 to TRBJ2-7, with 7 bases that match TRBD1. CDR1 SGHVS and CDR2 FNYEAQ come from the germline V gene. J was trimmed by 1 base and V by 5 bases; bases with no gene match: 20. This CDR3 has 19 residues. DNA of the CDR3: TGTGCCAGCAGCCCCTTTGCCAATGTGCCGACAGGGAATTCCTACGAGCAGTACTTC. This codes for CASSPFANVPTGNSYEQYF. The full variable domain, rest sourced from reference TRBV7-6 and TRBJ2-7, is GAGVSQSPRYKVTKRGQDVALRCDPISGHVSLYWYRQALGQGPEFLTYFNYEAQQDKSGLPNDRFSAERPEGSISTLTIQRTEQRDSAMYRCASSPFANVPTGNSYEQYFGPGTRLTVT.